The source of this T cell receptor beta chain is a study of T cell repertoires in cytomegalovirus infection. Trimming removed 7 bases at V and 7 bases at J, with 13 bases between. This CDR3 has 13 amino acids. Concerning this clonotype: Its antigen remains unidentified.

From the reads, TCRdb called clonotypes with MiXCR, one entry per CDR3 protein. This table has about 360,000 distinct CDR3 sequences, about 34% appearing once. This sequence originates from a human donor in good health (CMV status not recorded). Some clones in this sample may be carry-over from other donors' samples. Sequencing used cultured PBMCs, obtained from culture after CMV antigen stimulation. The chain uses TRBV12-3 or TRBV12-4 and TRBJ2-2; the D is unclear. CDR3 DNA: TGTGCCAGCATCCCTTATGAAGGCGGGGAGCTGTTTTTT. It codes for CASIPYEGGELFF.